Following are 3 T cell receptor beta chains from one sample sequenced in a study of OX40 agonist ivuxolimab in advanced cancers. Libraries were prepared by immunoSEQ multiplex PCR; TCRdb keeps only in-frame clonotypes and omits some of them. Of just over 40,000 clones in the sample, about 87% were seen once. The sample was CD4+ or CD8+ T cells sorted from blood, taken in a trial of the OX40 agonist ivuxolimab. The receptor set was obtained from an adult with an advanced solid tumor such as melanoma, head and neck, liver or kidney cancer.

The rearrangement uses TRBV5-6 and TRBJ1-3; TRBD1 agrees at 8 bases. CDR3 length equals 15 residues. With 4 bases clipped from V and 0 bases from J, the junction kept 3 bases outside the gene matches. CDR1 and CDR2 (germline): SGHDT, YYEEEE. In nucleotides, the CDR3 is TGTGCCAGCAGCCCAGGGGGCGGCTCTGGAAACACCATATATTTT. Protein: CASSPGGGSGNTIYF. Combining the CDR3 with reference TRBV5-6 and TRBJ1-3 gives the whole variable domain DAGVTQSPTHLIKTRGQQVTLRCSPKSGHDTVSWYQQALGQGPQFIFQYYEEEERQRGNFPDRFSGHQFPNYSSELNVNALLLGDSALYLCASSPGGGSGNTIYFGEGSWLTVV.

This sequence joins TRBV4-1 and TRBJ2-7; maybe TRBD1 (6 bases). Germline V gene data show CDR1 as MGHRA and CDR2 as YSYEKL. With 2 bases removed from V and 3 bases from J, the gap between germline ends came to 8 bases. This CDR3 region has 13 residues. Here the CDR3 DNA reads TGCGCCAGCAGCCAAACAGGGTTCTACGAGCAGTACTTC. This codes for CASSQTGFYEQYF.

The chain combines TRBV7-9 with TRBJ1-5; no firm D call. There are 12 residues in the CDR3. In germline, CDR1 is SEHNR, CDR2 FQNEAQ (reference sequence). With 8 bases removed from V and 7 bases from J, the gap between germline ends came to 12 bases. In DNA form, the CDR3 reads TGTGCCAGCTCGGAGGGTCGACAGCCCCAGCATTTT. Protein sequence: CASSEGRQPQHF.